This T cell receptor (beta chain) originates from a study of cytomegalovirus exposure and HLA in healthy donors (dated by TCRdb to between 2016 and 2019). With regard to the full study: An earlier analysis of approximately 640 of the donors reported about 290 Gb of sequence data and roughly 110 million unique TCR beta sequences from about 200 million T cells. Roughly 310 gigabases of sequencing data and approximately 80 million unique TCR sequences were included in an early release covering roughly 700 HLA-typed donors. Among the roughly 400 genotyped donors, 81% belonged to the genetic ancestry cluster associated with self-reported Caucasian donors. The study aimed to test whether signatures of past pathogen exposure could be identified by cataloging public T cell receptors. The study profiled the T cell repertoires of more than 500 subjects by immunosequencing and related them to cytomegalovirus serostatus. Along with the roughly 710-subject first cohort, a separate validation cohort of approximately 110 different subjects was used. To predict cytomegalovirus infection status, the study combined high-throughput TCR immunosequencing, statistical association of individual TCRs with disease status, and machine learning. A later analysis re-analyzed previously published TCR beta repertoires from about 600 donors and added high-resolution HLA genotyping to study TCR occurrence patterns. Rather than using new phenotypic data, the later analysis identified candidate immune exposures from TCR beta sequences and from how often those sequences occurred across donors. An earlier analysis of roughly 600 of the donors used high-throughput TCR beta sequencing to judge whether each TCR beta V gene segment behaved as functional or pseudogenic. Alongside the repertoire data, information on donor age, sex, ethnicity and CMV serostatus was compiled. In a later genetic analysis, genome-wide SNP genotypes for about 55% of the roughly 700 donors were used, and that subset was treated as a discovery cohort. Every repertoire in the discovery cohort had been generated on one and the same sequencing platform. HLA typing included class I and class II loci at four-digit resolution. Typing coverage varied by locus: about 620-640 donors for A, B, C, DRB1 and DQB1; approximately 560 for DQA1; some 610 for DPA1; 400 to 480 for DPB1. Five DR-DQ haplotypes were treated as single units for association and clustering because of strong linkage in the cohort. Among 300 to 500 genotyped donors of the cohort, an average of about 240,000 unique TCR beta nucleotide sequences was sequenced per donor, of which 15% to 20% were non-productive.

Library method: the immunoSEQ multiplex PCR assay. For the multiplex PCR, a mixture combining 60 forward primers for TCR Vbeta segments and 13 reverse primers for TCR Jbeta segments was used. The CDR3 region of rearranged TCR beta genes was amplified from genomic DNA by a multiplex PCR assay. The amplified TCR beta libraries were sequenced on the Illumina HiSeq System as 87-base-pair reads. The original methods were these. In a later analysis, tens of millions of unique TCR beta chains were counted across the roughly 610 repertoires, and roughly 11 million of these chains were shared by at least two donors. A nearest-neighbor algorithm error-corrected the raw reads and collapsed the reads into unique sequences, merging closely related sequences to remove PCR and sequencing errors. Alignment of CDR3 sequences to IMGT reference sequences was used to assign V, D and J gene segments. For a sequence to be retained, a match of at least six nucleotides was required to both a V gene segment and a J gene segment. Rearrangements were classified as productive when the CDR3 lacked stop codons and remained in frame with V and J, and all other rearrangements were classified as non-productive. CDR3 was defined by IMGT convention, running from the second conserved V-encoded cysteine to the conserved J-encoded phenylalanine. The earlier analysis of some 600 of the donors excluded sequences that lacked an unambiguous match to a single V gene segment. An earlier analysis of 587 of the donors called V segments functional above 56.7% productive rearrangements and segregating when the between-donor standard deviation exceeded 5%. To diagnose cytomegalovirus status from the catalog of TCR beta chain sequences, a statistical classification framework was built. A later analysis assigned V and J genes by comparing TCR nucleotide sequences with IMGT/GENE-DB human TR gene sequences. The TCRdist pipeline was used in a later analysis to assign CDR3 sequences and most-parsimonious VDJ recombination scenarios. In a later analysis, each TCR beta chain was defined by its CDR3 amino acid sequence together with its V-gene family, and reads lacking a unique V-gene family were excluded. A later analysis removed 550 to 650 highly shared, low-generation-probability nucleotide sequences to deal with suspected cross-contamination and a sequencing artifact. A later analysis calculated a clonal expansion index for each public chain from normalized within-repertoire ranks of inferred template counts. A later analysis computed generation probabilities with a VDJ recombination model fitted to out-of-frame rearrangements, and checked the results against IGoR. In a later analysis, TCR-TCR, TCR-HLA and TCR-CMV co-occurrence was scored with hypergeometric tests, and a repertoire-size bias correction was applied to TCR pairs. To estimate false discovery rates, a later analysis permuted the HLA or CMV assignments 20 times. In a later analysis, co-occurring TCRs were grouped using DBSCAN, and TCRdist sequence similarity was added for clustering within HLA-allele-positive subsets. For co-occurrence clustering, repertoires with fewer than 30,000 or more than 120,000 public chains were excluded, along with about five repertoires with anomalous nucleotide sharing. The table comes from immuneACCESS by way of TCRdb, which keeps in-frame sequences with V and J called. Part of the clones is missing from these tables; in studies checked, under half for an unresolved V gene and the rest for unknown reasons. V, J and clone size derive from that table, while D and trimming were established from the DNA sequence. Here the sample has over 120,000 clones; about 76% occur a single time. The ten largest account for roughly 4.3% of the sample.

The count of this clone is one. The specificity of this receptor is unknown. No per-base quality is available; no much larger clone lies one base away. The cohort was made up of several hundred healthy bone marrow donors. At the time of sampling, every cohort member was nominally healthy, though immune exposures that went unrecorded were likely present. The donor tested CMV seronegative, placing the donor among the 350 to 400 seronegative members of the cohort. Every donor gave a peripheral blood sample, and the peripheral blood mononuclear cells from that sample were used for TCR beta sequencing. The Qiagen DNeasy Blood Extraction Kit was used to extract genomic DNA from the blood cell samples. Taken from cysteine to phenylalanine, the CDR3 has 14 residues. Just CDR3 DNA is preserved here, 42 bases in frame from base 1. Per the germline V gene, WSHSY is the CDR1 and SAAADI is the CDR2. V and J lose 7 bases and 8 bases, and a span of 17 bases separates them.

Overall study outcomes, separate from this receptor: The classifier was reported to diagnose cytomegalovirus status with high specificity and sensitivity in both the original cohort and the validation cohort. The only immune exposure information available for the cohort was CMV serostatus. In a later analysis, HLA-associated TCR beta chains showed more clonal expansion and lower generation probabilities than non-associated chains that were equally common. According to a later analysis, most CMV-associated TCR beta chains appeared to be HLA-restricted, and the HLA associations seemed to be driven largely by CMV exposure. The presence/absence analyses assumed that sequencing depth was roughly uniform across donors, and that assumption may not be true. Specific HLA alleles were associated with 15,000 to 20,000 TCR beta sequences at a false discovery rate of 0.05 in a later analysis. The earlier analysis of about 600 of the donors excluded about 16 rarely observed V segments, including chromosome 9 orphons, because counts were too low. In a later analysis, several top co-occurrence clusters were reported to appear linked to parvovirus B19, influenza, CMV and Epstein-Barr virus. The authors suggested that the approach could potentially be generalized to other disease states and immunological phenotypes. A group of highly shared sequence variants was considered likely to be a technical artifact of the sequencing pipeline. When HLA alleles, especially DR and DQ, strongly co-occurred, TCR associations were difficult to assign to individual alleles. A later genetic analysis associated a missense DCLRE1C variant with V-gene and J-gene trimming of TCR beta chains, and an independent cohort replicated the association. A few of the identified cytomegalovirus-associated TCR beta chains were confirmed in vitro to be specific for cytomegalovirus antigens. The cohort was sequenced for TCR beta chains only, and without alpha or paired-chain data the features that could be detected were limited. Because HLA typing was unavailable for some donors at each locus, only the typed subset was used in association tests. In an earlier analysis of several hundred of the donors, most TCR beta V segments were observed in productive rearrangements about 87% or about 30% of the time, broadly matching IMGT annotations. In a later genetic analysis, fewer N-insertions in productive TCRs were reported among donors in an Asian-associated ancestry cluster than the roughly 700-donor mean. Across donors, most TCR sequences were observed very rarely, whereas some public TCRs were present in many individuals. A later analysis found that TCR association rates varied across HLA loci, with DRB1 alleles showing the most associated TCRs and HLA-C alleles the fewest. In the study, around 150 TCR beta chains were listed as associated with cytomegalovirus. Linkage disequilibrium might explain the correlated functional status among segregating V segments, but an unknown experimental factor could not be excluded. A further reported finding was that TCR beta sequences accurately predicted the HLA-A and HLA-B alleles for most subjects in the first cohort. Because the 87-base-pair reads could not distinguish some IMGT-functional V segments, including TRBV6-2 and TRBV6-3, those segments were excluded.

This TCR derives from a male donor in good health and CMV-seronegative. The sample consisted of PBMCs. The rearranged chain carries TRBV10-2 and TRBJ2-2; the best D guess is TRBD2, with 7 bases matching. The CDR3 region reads CASNEGGGGGELFF. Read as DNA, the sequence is TGCGCCAGCAACGAGGGGGGGGGCGGTGGGGAGCTGTTTTTT.